A selection of T cell receptor beta chains follows, all from one sample in a study of Ad26.COV2.S vaccination and SARS-CoV-2 variants. Method: immunoSEQ multiplex PCR; TCRdb's copy keeps in-frame clones and lacks some. The table records some 480,000 clones, 87% of them present only once. The specimen was peripheral blood, collected in a trial of Ad26.COV2.S vaccine versus placebo. The source of these receptors is a person between 18 and 59 years old who received the Ad26.COV2.S COVID-19 vaccine or a placebo. Each CDR3 is given with its conserved first and last residue. D genes are given only for firm matches. Clone size, where shown, is once, few, many, or a class for clones that have expanded.

>.|TRBD1|TRBJ1-6|TRBV25-1
CASSDTRQGNSPLHF
TGTGCCAGCAGTGACACCCGACAGGGGAATTCACCCCTCCACTTT
>.|TRBD1|TRBJ2-6|TRBV25-1
CASTKDGQGNVLTF
TGTGCCAGCACCAAAGACGGACAGGGCAACGTCCTGACTTTC
>.|.|TRBJ1-2|TRBV7-3
CASSRTDLNYGYTF
TGTGCCAGCAGTAGGACAGACTTGAACTATGGCTACACCTTC
>.|.|TRBJ1-2|TRBV10-3
CAISELGGSANYGYTF
TGTGCCATCAGCGAGTTGGGAGGGTCGGCTAACTATGGCTACACCTTC
>few|.|TRBJ1-1|TRBV28
CASSLEQEMNTEAFF
TGTGCCAGCAGTTTAGAACAGGAGATGAACACTGAAGCTTTCTTT
>.|TRBD1|TRBJ2-4|TRBV3-1/TRBV3-2
CASSQFGTGGAKNIQYF
TGTGCCAGCAGCCAGTTCGGGACAGGGGGAGCCAAAAACATTCAGTACTTC
>.|.|TRBJ2-7|TRBV7-9
CASSPRWGSYEQYF
TGTGCCAGCAGCCCCCGATGGGGGAGCTACGAGCAGTACTTC
>.|.|TRBJ2-5|TRBV24-1
CATSDSARSLETQYF
TGTGCCACCAGTGATTCAGCTAGAAGTTTAGAGACCCAGTACTTC
>.|TRBD1|TRBJ1-1|TRBV15
CATGGPGQMNTEAFF
TGTGCTACTGGTGGGCCGGGACAGATGAACACTGAAGCTTTCTTT
>.|TRBD2|TRBJ2-7|TRBV7-6
CASSLGVSGSKEHEQYF
TGTGCCAGCAGCTTAGGGGTTAGCGGGAGTAAGGAGCACGAGCAGTACTTC
>.|.|TRBJ2-7|TRBV27
CASMSVLRYEQYF
TGTGCCAGCATGTCCGTCCTAAGGTACGAGCAGTACTTC
>.|.|TRBJ1-2|TRBV19
CASSPMGIYGYTF
TGTGCCAGTAGTCCAATGGGAATCTATGGCTACACCTTC
>.|.|TRBJ1-5|TRBV6-5
CASKEGEGGNQPQHF
TGTGCCAGCAAGGAGGGTGAGGGCGGCAATCAGCCCCAGCATTTT
>.|.|TRBJ1-2|TRBV7-2
CASSFTQGGDGYTF
TGTGCCAGCAGCTTCACACAGGGAGGGGATGGCTACACCTTC
>once|.|TRBJ2-1|TRBV9
CASSSGRAYNEQFF
TGTGCCAGCAGCTCGGGTAGGGCCTACAATGAGCAGTTCTTC
>.|.|TRBJ2-2|TRBV11-2
CASSFGAPHYTGELFF
TGTGCCAGCAGCTTCGGCGCTCCACATTACACCGGGGAGCTGTTTTTT
>.|.|TRBJ1-1|TRBV30
CAWSIGLNTEAFF
TGTGCCTGGAGTATCGGCCTGAACACTGAAGCTTTCTTT
>once|.|TRBJ1-4|TRBV29-1
CSVVKGANEKLFF
TGCAGCGTCGTGAAGGGGGCTAATGAAAAACTGTTTTTT
>.|TRBD1|TRBJ1-1|TRBV5-6
CASSPGTGVKDTEAFF
TGTGCCAGCAGCCCCGGGACAGGGGTTAAGGACACTGAAGCTTTCTTT
>.|TRBD2|TRBJ2-3|TRBV19
CASSPGTSGRYDTQYF
TGTGCCAGTAGTCCGGGGACTAGCGGCAGGTATGATACGCAGTATTTT
>.|TRBD2|TRBJ2-1|TRBV18
CASSHERETRYNEQFF
TGTGCCAGCTCCCATGAGCGGGAGACGCGCTACAATGAGCAGTTCTTC
>.|.|TRBJ2-3|TRBV2
CASLKADTQYF
TGTGCCAGCCTAAAGGCGGATACGCAGTATTTT
>once|.|TRBJ2-3|TRBV5-4
CASSLFGVDTQYF
TGTGCCAGCAGCTTGTTCGGTGTAGATACGCAGTATTTT
>.|TRBD2|TRBJ2-5|TRBV5-1
CASSPPLLAGEETQYF
TGCGCCAGCAGCCCACCGCTACTAGCGGGAGAAGAGACCCAGTACTTC
>.|.|TRBJ2-3|TRBV5-1
CASSQDWPSTDTQYF
TGCGCCAGCAGCCAGGACTGGCCTAGCACAGATACGCAGTATTTT
>.|.|TRBJ1-1|TRBV12-3/TRBV12-4
CASSLVAREAFF
TGTGCCAGCAGTTTGGTAGCACGTGAAGCTTTCTTT
>.|.|TRBJ2-2|TRBV28
CASRGVEGAYTGELFF
TGTGCCAGCAGGGGCGTTGAAGGGGCCTACACCGGGGAGCTGTTTTTT
>.|TRBD2|TRBJ2-7|TRBV9
CASSVETAGNEQYF
TGTGCCAGCAGCGTAGAAACAGCGGGGAACGAGCAGTACTTC
>once|.|TRBJ2-7|TRBV5-1
CASSLNAESYEQYF
TGCGCCAGCAGCTTGAATGCGGAATCCTACGAGCAGTACTTC
>.|TRBD2|TRBJ2-1|TRBV4-2
CASSQEGPAGSKQFF
TGTGCCAGCAGCCAAGAGGGGCCAGCGGGATCGAAGCAGTTCTTC
>.|.|TRBJ1-1|TRBV19
CASSPTGAGEAFF
TGTGCCAGTAGTCCCACTGGAGCGGGTGAAGCTTTCTTT
>.|TRBD1|TRBJ2-5|TRBV29-1
CSVEPQGLQETQYF
TGCAGCGTTGAGCCACAGGGGTTACAAGAGACCCAGTACTTC
>.|.|TRBJ2-7|TRBV28
CASRLRNEQYF
TGTGCCAGCAGGCTCAGGAACGAGCAGTACTTC
>.|TRBD2|TRBJ2-5|TRBV4-3
CASSRGLAGTETQYF
TGCGCCAGCAGCCGTGGACTAGCGGGAACAGAGACCCAGTACTTC
>.|.|TRBJ1-3|TRBV7-2
CASTLGSPGNTIYF
TGTGCCAGCACCTTAGGGAGTCCTGGAAACACCATATATTTT
>.|.|TRBJ1-1|TRBV6-5
CASSRGPGGVTEAFF
TGTGCCAGCAGCCGGGGCCCCGGGGGCGTAACTGAAGCTTTCTTT
>.|TRBD2|TRBJ2-7|TRBV9
CASSPGLAGDSYEQYF
TGTGCCAGCAGCCCTGGACTAGCGGGGGACTCCTACGAGCAGTACTTC
>.|.|TRBJ2-1|TRBV13
CASSSGLGSSYNEQFF
TGTGCCAGCAGCTCCGGACTGGGGAGCTCCTACAATGAGCAGTTCTTC
>.|TRBD1|TRBJ1-5|TRBV11-3
CASSWGQGEGQPQHF
TGTGCCAGCAGCTGGGGACAGGGGGAAGGCCAGCCCCAGCATTTT
>.|TRBD2|TRBJ2-1|TRBV13
CASQKRDYNEQFF
TGTGCCAGTCAAAAGCGGGACTACAATGAGCAGTTCTTC
>.|TRBD1|TRBJ2-3|TRBV30
CAWTMDRGRTDTQYF
TGTGCCTGGACTATGGACAGGGGACGCACAGATACGCAGTATTTT
>.|TRBD1|TRBJ1-4|TRBV24-1
CATSDLRWTGGIELFF
TGTGCCACCAGTGATTTGAGGTGGACAGGCGGCATAGAACTGTTTTTT
>.|.|TRBJ2-1|TRBV7-2
CASSLASDEQFF
TGTGCCAGCAGCTTAGCGTCGGATGAGCAGTTCTTC
>.|.|TRBJ2-6|TRBV4-2
CASSPTPGGGRRGANVLTF
TGTGCCAGCAGCCCGACTCCGGGGGGCGGTCGTCGTGGGGCCAACGTCCTGACTTTC
>.|.|TRBJ2-6|TRBV28
CASSPTGTGANVLTF
TGTGCCAGCAGTCCCACAGGGACTGGGGCCAACGTCCTGACTTTC
>.|TRBD1|TRBJ1-1|TRBV28
CASSFPQGQRSTEAFF
TGTGCCAGCAGTTTTCCACAGGGACAGAGAAGTACTGAAGCTTTCTTT
>.|.|TRBJ2-5|TRBV27
CASSFRVRETQYF
TGTGCCAGCAGTTTTAGGGTTAGAGAGACCCAGTACTTC
>.|.|TRBJ1-5|TRBV28
CASSWGRAPQPQHF
TGTGCCAGCAGTTGGGGCCGGGCCCCTCAGCCCCAGCATTTT
>few|TRBD2|TRBJ2-7|TRBV6-5
CASSYHFGTSSYEQYF
TGTGCCAGCAGTTACCACTTCGGGACTAGCTCCTACGAGCAGTACTTC